Listed below are T cell receptor beta chains from one sample, sequenced in a study of blood T cell repertoires in COVID-19. Measured with immunoSEQ multiplex PCR; TCRdb has only the in-frame clones, and not every one. The sample records 45,000 to 60,000 clones, 90% being singletons. The sequenced material came from peripheral blood. These receptors all stem from a man aged 45-65 years with acute or convalescent COVID-19. Both conserved end residues are part of each CDR3. A D gene is named only where the DNA matches it firmly. Clone sizes are given selectively: once, few, many, or a class where the clone is expanded.

CDR3 DNA | CDR3 protein | J gene | D gene | V gene | clone size
TGTGCCAGCAGCACAGCCAAAAGAGAGGAGCAGTTCTTC | CASSTAKREEQFF | TRBJ2-1 | NA | TRBV21-1 | NA
TGTGCCAGCAGCTTGGTGACAGGGCAGGGCTATGGCTACACCTTC | CASSLVTGQGYGYTF | TRBJ1-2 | TRBD1 | TRBV7-8 | NA
TGTGCCAGCAGTATAAGGGCAGGGGGCGCGGGCAATCAGCCCCAGCATTTT | CASSIRAGGAGNQPQHF | TRBJ1-5 | TRBD1 | TRBV7-2 | once
TGTGCCAGCAGCTCGGACAGCTATGGCTACACCTTC | CASSSDSYGYTF | TRBJ1-2 | NA | TRBV7-8 | NA
TGTGCCAGCAGTCAGACAGGACTCGAGCAGTACTTC | CASSQTGLEQYF | TRBJ2-7 | NA | TRBV6-2/TRBV6-3 | NA
TGCGCCAGCAGCCAAGATCACAGGGTCAATGAGCAGTTCTTC | CASSQDHRVNEQFF | TRBJ2-1 | NA | TRBV4-3 | NA
TGCGCCAGCAGCTTGTTGCCCCGGACAGGGGATGAGCAGTACTTC | CASSLLPRTGDEQYF | TRBJ2-7 | TRBD1 | TRBV5-1 | NA
TGTGCCAGCAGTATAGCGGGAGGGCCGCGGGAGACCCAGTACTTC | CASSIAGGPRETQYF | TRBJ2-5 | TRBD2 | TRBV25-1 | NA
TGCGCCAGCAGCCCGGGACAGGGTGGCAATCAGCCCCAGCATTTT | CASSPGQGGNQPQHF | TRBJ1-5 | TRBD1 | TRBV4-1 | NA
TGTGCCAGCAGCGCGACAGGTGCAGAAACTGAAGCTTTCTTT | CASSATGAETEAFF | TRBJ1-1 | NA | TRBV9 | NA
TGCGCCAGCAGCTTGGGTCCAGGGGGAGGCTACACCTTC | CASSLGPGGGYTF | TRBJ1-2 | TRBD1 | TRBV5-1 | NA
TGTGCCAGCAGCGTAGACCCCGGTCTCGGCAATGAGCAGTTCTTC | CASSVDPGLGNEQFF | TRBJ2-1 | NA | TRBV9 | NA
TGTGCCAGCAGCTCACCCACCTACAGGGGGCGACGGACTGAAGCTTTCTTT | CASSSPTYRGRRTEAFF | TRBJ1-1 | TRBD1 | TRBV11-2 | NA
TGTGCCTGGGTACGTGCGATGAACACTGAAGCTTTCTTT | CAWVRAMNTEAFF | TRBJ1-1 | NA | TRBV30 | NA
TGCAGTGCTCGTGGGACCGGGACAAGGAATGAAAAACTGTTTTTT | CSARGTGTRNEKLFF | TRBJ1-4 | NA | TRBV20-1 | NA
TGTGCCAGCCGGGTGATCGGTGGGAGAGATACGCAGTATTTT | CASRVIGGRDTQYF | TRBJ2-3 | NA | TRBV6-5 | NA
TGTGCCAGCAGCTTGGAATGGACAGGGGTAACAGATACGCAGTATTTT | CASSLEWTGVTDTQYF | TRBJ2-3 | TRBD1 | TRBV5-4 | NA
TGTGCCAGCAGCGCGAACTATGGCTACACCTTC | CASSANYGYTF | TRBJ1-2 | NA | TRBV9 | NA
TGCGCCAGCAGTGAGTCGTTGGAGCCGGGACAGGGGATAGATACGCAGTATTTT | CASSESLEPGQGIDTQYF | TRBJ2-3 | TRBD1 | TRBV10-1 | NA
TGTGCCAGCAGCTTGGACTACACAGATACGCAGTATTTT | CASSLDYTDTQYF | TRBJ2-3 | NA | TRBV5-4 | NA
TGTGCCAGCAGTTTGTACAGGGGGGTTTACGAGCAGTACTTC | CASSLYRGVYEQYF | TRBJ2-7 | TRBD1 | TRBV27 | NA
TGTGCCAGCAGCGTAGGCGTTGTAGAGACCCAGTACTTC | CASSVGVVETQYF | TRBJ2-5 | NA | TRBV9 | NA
TGCGCCAGCAGCGGCCGAGGAGGACTAGCGGGAGGTGGGTCCTACAATGAGCAGTTCTTC | CASSGRGGLAGGGSYNEQFF | TRBJ2-1 | TRBD2 | TRBV4-1 | NA
TGTGCCAGCAGGTACAGGGGTTACGGCACAGATACGCAGTATTTT | CASRYRGYGTDTQYF | TRBJ2-3 | TRBD1 | TRBV6-2/TRBV6-3 | NA
TGTGCCAGCGGCTCCGTGGGGAGAGGCCTCCACTTT | CASGSVGRGLHF | TRBJ1-6 | NA | TRBV27 | NA
TGTGCCATCAGTGAGGGTAGCGGGAGCGAGACCCAGTACTTC | CAISEGSGSETQYF | TRBJ2-5 | TRBD2 | TRBV10-3 | NA
TGTGCCAGTAGGAACAGGGGGGAGGACTATGGCTACACCTTC | CASRNRGEDYGYTF | TRBJ1-2 | TRBD1 | TRBV19 | NA
TGTGCCAGCAGCAGGACTAGCGGGAGGGCCAATGAGCAGTTCTTC | CASSRTSGRANEQFF | TRBJ2-1 | TRBD2 | TRBV27 | NA
TGTGCCAGCAGCTATAGGGGACTAGCGGGAAGCAATGAGCAGTTCTTC | CASSYRGLAGSNEQFF | TRBJ2-1 | TRBD2 | TRBV11-3 | few
TGTGCCAGCAGCGTAGACATTCACTACGAGCAGTACTTC | CASSVDIHYEQYF | TRBJ2-7 | NA | TRBV9 | NA
TGTGCCAGCAGTGCAAGGGGTAATGAGCAGTTCTTC | CASSARGNEQFF | TRBJ2-1 | NA | TRBV2 | NA
TGTGCCAGCAGCTTAGAAGGGACAGGGGCCTACAATGAGCAGTTCTTC | CASSLEGTGAYNEQFF | TRBJ2-1 | TRBD1 | TRBV7-9 | NA
TGTGCCAGCAGTTACGGGGCCTTATCGGGCTATGGCTACACCTTC | CASSYGALSGYGYTF | TRBJ1-2 | NA | TRBV6-5 | NA
TGTGCCAGCAGCTTGGCCGGGGGGAACACTGAAGCTTTCTTT | CASSLAGGNTEAFF | TRBJ1-1 | NA | TRBV5-4 | NA
TGTGCCAGCAGTTCCGACAGGGGAACCAGGGGGGGCACTGAAGCTTTCTTT | CASSSDRGTRGGTEAFF | TRBJ1-1 | TRBD1 | TRBV7-9 | NA
TGTGCCACCAGTGATTTAGGGACAGGGAAGGGGGAGACCCAGTACTTC | CATSDLGTGKGETQYF | TRBJ2-5 | TRBD1 | TRBV24-1 | NA